The 11 T cell receptor beta chains listed next were all sequenced from one sample in a study of cytomegalovirus exposure and HLA in healthy donors. PCR employed 60 Vbeta and 13 Jbeta primers. Profiled with immunoSEQ multiplex PCR; TCRdb holds only in-frame clones, not every one. The data hold about 92,000 clones, with approximately 70% observed a single time. The sample consisted of PBMCs. These receptors were obtained from a man aged 45 to 65 in good health and CMV-seronegative.

This rearrangement joins TRBV4-3 to TRBJ2-2, with D maybe TRBD1 (5 bases). Germline V CDR1 and CDR2: LGHNA, YSLEER. Between the trimmed V and J ends, which lost 5 bases and 5 bases, there was a span of 12 bases. The CDR3 is 14 residues long. The CDR3 DNA sequence: TGCGCCAGCAGCTTCCAGGGTGGGACCGGGGAGCTGTTTTTT. The encoded protein is CASSFQGGTGELFF.

The chain combines TRBV5-4 with TRBJ2-7; possibly TRBD2 for D (7 bases). The CDR3 runs to 15 residues. From germline, CDR1 is SGHNT and CDR2 YYREEE (reference sequence). Trimming removed 0 bases from V and 3 bases from J, with 13 bases in between. The DNA of the CDR3 is TGTGCCAGCAGCTTGGGGGGAGGGGGGAACTACGAGCAGTACTTC. Its protein is CASSLGGGGNYEQYF.

This clone was observed a few times. The chain uses TRBV5-6 and TRBJ2-4; the match to TRBD2 covers 7 bases. Per the germline V gene, CDR1 is SGHDT and CDR2 is YYEEEE. V shed 0 bases and J 5 bases; nucleotides not matched to a gene: 5. This CDR3 has 15 residues. The CDR3 bases are TGTGCCAGCAGCTTGGCCGGGGGGACGCAAAACATTCAGTACTTC. This translates into CASSLAGGTQNIQYF.

The rearrangement links TRBV5-6 to TRBJ2-7, with D hard to call. Germline V gene lookup returns CDR1 SGHDT and CDR2 YYEEEE. Trimming removed 4 bases from V and 2 bases from J, with 13 bases in between. The CDR3 runs to 14 residues. The CDR3 DNA is TGTGCCAGCAGCCGGCGGCTTTTAACCTACGAGCAGTACTTC. Translating gives CASSRRLLTYEQYF.

With respect to this clone: Additional DNA sequences in this sample encode the identical CDR3. The gene calls are TRBV7-9 and TRBJ2-1; 10 bases are a match to TRBD2. The CDR3 spans 16 residues. V lost 0 bases to trimming and J lost 4 bases; unmatched junction nucleotides: 3. Per the germline V gene, CDR1 is SEHNR and CDR2 is FQNEAQ (reference sequence). The CDR3: CASSLALAGAYNEQFF. Here the CDR3 DNA reads TGTGCCAGCAGCTTAGCCCTAGCGGGAGCGTACAATGAGCAGTTCTTC.

This chain connects TRBV7-3 to TRBJ2-2; D ambiguous. CDR1 and CDR2 from the germline V gene are SGHTA and FQGTGA. Trimming shortened V by 5 bases and J by 2 bases, and 12 bases separated the two germline ends. The CDR3 runs 15 residues. The DNA for the CDR3 is TGTGCCAGCAGCCCCCTCCAGGTTAACACCGGGGAGCTGTTTTTT. This gives the protein CASSPLQVNTGELFF.

V is TRBV2 and J is TRBJ2-7; 8 bases are a match to TRBD1. The CDR3 extends over 12 amino acids. The trim removed 7 bases at V and 7 bases at J, leaving 6 bases unmatched. CDR1 is SNHLY and CDR2 is FYNNEI in the germline V gene. The CDR3, as DNA: TGTGCCAGCACGGGGACAGGACAGGAGCAGTACTTC. Its translation: CASTGTGQEQYF.

The chain couples TRBV4-2 to TRBJ2-3, with 8 bases matching TRBD1. The trim removed 3 bases at V and 4 bases at J, leaving 3 bases unmatched. The germline V gene has CDR1 LGHNA and CDR2 YNFKEQ. The CDR3 extends over 14 amino acids. The chain's CDR3 is CASSQVQGADTQYF. As DNA, the CDR3 is TGTGCCAGCAGCCAGGTACAGGGGGCAGATACGCAGTATTTT.

The V and J genes are TRBV27 and TRBJ2-3; D might be TRBD2 (5 bases). The germline V gene has CDR1 MNHEY and CDR2 SMNVEV (reference sequence). The CDR3 totals 15 residues. The V end was cut by 2 bases, the J end by 4 bases, with 13 bases between. The CDR3 reads CASSLLAYGSDTQYF. The CDR3 DNA follows: TGTGCCAGCAGTTTACTAGCCTATGGATCAGATACGCAGTATTTT.

This clone was recorded only once. This rearrangement joins TRBV6-5 to TRBJ1-5, with 9 bases fitting TRBD1. Germline V gene sequence: CDR1 MNHEY, CDR2 SVGAGI. This CDR3 comprises 15 residues. V lost 4 bases, J lost 15 bases, and 16 bases stayed unmatched. The CDR3 DNA reads TGTGCCAGCAGTTCCTCCCGGACAGGGGATGTAGGTTGGCATTTT. Translated: CASSSSRTGDVGWHF.

This clone was detected a few times. The chain carries TRBV2 and TRBJ2-3; 7 bases agree with TRBD2. The CDR3 is 12 amino acids. V trimming: 8 bases; J trimming: 8 bases; junction bases outside the gene matches: 7. Germline assignment: CDR1 SNHLY and CDR2 FYNNEI. CDR3 loop: CASLLAGFTQYF. DNA for the CDR3: TGTGCCAGCTTATTAGCGGGTTTTACGCAGTATTTT.